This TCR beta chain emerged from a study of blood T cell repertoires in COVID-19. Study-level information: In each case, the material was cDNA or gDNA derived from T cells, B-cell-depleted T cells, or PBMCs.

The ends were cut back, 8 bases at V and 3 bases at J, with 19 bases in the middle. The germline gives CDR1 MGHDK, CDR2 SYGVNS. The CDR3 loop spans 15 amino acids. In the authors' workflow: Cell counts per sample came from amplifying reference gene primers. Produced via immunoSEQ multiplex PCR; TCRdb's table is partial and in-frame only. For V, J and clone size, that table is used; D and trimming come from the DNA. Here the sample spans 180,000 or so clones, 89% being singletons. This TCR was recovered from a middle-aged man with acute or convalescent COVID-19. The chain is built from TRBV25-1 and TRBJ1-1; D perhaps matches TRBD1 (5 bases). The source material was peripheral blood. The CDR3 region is CASGRDRLGDTEAFF. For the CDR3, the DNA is TGTGCCAGCGGGCGGGACCGACTTGGGGACACTGAAGCTTTCTTT.